These 2 T cell receptor beta chains were all obtained from the same sample, sequenced in a study of blood T cell repertoires in COVID-19. Generated by immunoSEQ multiplex PCR, the TCRdb table keeps only in-frame clones and is missing some. The data contain roughly 190,000 clones, about 75% of them singletons. The sample comprised peripheral blood. The receptors come from a woman aged 45-65 years with active or convalescent COVID-19.

The V gene is TRBV20-1, the J gene TRBJ2-3, with D tentatively TRBD2 (5 bases). CDR1 DFQATT and CDR2 SNEGSKA come from the germline V gene (reference sequence). The ends were cut back, 5 bases at V and 6 bases at J, with 9 bases in the middle. This CDR3 has 11 residues. In DNA form, the CDR3 reads TGCAGTGCTTCCTGGAGGGATACGCAGTATTTT. Translation gives CSASWRDTQYF.

This clone was detected only once. CDR3 bases: TGTGCCAGTAGTATGGGCAGGGCCGGGGAGCTGTTTTTT. Amino acid sequence: CASSMGRAGELFF. The V gene is TRBV19, the J gene TRBJ2-2, with a possible D match to TRBD1 (5 bases). The CDR3 has 13 amino acids. V was trimmed by 3 bases and J by 6 bases, leaving 8 bases between them. The germline V gene has CDR1 LNHDA and CDR2 SQIVND (reference sequence).